Below, one T cell receptor beta chain is given with its context. One junction end disagrees with the germline gene, perhaps due to a read error. TCRdb recomputed calls from the 5' RACE reads with MiXCR, one row per CDR3 protein. Here the sample spans 350,000 to 500,000 distinct CDR3 sequences, roughly 17% being singletons. The sample originates from a study of T-cell memory formation after mild COVID-19. The CDR3 sequence is 11 residues long. The V gene's germline CDR1 is MNHNS and CDR2 SASEGT. The specimen was PBMCs or a T cell subset sorted from them (not recorded which). This clonotype was sampled from a man between 18 and 35 years old who had mild COVID-19 (a few samples of this study predate the infection). Cell type and time point are not known. The chain employs TRBV6-1 and TRBJ2-6, with no clear D. CDR3 coding DNA: TGTGCCAGCAGTGAAGTACGCGTCGTCTTCTTC. Protein: CASSEVRVVFF.